This passage covers 21 T cell receptor beta chains from one sample sequenced in a study of blood T cell repertoires in COVID-19. Measured with immunoSEQ multiplex PCR; TCRdb has only the in-frame clones, and not every one. The top ten hold around 1.8% of the sample, which has over 200,000 clones, 80% to 90% seen once. The material sequenced was PBMCs or T cells enriched from blood (not recorded which). The receptors shown here come from a woman in her 50s who had recovered from COVID-19.

This clone was seen a handful of times. The rearrangement uses TRBV5-1 and TRBJ1-4, with TRBD1 as a possible D gene (6 bases). CDR1 and CDR2 (germline): SGHRS, YFSETQ. The CDR3 spans 16 residues. With 0 bases removed from V and 5 bases from J, the gap between germline ends came to 14 bases. CDR3 nucleotide sequence: TGCGCCAGCAGCTTGGTTTTTGGGGGCTTGAATGAAAAACTGTTTTTT. Protein: CASSLVFGGLNEKLFF.

V usage is TRBV20-1 and J usage is TRBJ1-5; D possibly corresponds to TRBD1 (6 bases). In germline, CDR1 is DFQATT, CDR2 SNEGSKA (reference sequence). The CDR3 loop spans 11 amino acids. For the CDR3, the DNA is TGCGCCACAGGGATCAATCAGCCCCAGCATTTT. Its protein product is CATGINQPQHF.

The chain links TRBV18 to TRBJ2-3; the match to TRBD2 covers 10 bases. Germline CDR1 and CDR2: KGHSH and LQKENI. V lost 4 bases to trimming and J lost 3 bases; unmatched junction nucleotides: 13. The CDR3 has 18 residues. This CDR3 reads CASSRAASSGRRTDTQYF. In DNA, the CDR3 is TGTGCCAGCTCACGGGCCGCCTCTAGCGGGAGACGAACAGATACGCAGTATTTT.

The chain employs TRBV6-5 and TRBJ1-6; no definite D call. CDR1 is MNHEY, CDR2 SVGAGI, per germline. V was pared by 6 bases and J by 8 bases, with 8 bases between. The CDR3 is 12 amino acids. CDR3 loop: CASREYDSPLHF. DNA of the CDR3: TGTGCCAGCAGGGAGTACGATTCACCCCTCCACTTT.

CDR3 region: CASSQESRATTIYF. CDR3 coding DNA: TGTGCCAGCAGCCAAGAATCCAGGGCCACCACCATATATTTT. The chain couples TRBV3-1 (or the pseudogene TRBV3-2) to TRBJ1-3, with D perhaps TRBD1 (5 bases). In germline, CDR1 is LGHDT, CDR2 YNNKEL (reference sequence). The ends were cut back, 0 bases at V and 9 bases at J, with 12 bases in the middle. The CDR3 contains 14 residues.

This chain connects TRBV2 to TRBJ2-5; TRBD1 matches at 7 bases. The germline gives CDR1 SNHLY, CDR2 FYNNEI. The CDR3 sequence is 14 residues long. V dropped 4 bases and J dropped 7; count of bases not matched to a gene: 9. The DNA of the CDR3 is TGTGCCAGCAGTGTCCGGGACAGCTGGGGGACCCAGTACTTC. Its protein is CASSVRDSWGTQYF.

The rearrangement links TRBV19 to TRBJ2-2; 11 bases map to TRBD2. The trim removed 6 bases at V and 3 bases at J, leaving 3 bases unmatched. The CDR3 runs 15 residues. The germline CDR1 and CDR2 sequences are LNHDA and SQIVND (reference sequence). DNA of the CDR3: TGTGCCAGTAGGAATAGCGGGAGGGACACCGGGGAGCTGTTTTTT. It yields the protein CASRNSGRDTGELFF.

This chain uses TRBV28 with TRBJ1-1; D is uncertain. This CDR3 is built from 14 residues. V lost 1 base, J lost 7 bases, and 13 bases lay in between. Germline lookup yields CDR1 MDHEN and CDR2 SYDVKM. The DNA of the CDR3 is TGTGCCAGCAGTTTATCGTCCCCGGGGTTTGAAGCTTTCTTT. Its translation: CASSLSSPGFEAFF. Based on the CDR3 plus reference TRBV28 and TRBJ1-1, the full variable domain is DVKVTQSSRYLVKRTGEKVFLECVQDMDHENMFWYRQDPGLGLRLIYFSYDVKMKEKGDIPEGYSVSREKKERFSLILESASTNQTSMYLCASSLSSPGFEAFFGQGTRLTVV.

The genes are TRBV29-1 and TRBJ1-2; the match to TRBD1 covers 12 bases. The germline CDR1 and CDR2 sequences are SQVTM and ANQGSEA. Trimming removed 7 bases from V and 8 bases from J; junction bases left unmatched: 5. CDR3 length equals 12 residues. The CDR3, as DNA: TGCAGCGCCTGGGGGACAGGGGGCGGCTACACCTTC. It specifies CSAWGTGGGYTF.

The chain has TRBV28 and TRBJ1-1, with 7 positions matching TRBD1. Trimming removed 6 bases from V and 1 base from J; junction bases left unmatched: 17. Germline V gene lookup returns CDR1 MDHEN and CDR2 SYDVKM. The CDR3 has 18 residues. CDR3 sequence reads: CASSRPPTGWLGNTEAFF. The CDR3 nucleotides are TGTGCCAGCAGCCGACCCCCGACAGGGTGGTTGGGGAACACTGAAGCTTTCTTT. Complete variable domain (other parts from reference TRBV28 and TRBJ1-1): DVKVTQSSRYLVKRTGEKVFLECVQDMDHENMFWYRQDPGLGLRLIYFSYDVKMKEKGDIPEGYSVSREKKERFSLILESASTNQTSMYLCASSRPPTGWLGNTEAFFGQGTRLTVV.

This CDR3 is CASSPGQGGSLYNSPLHF. CDR3 bases: TGTGCCAGCAGCCCGGGACAGGGCGGCTCCCTCTATAATTCACCCCTCCACTTT. This sequence joins TRBV5-4 and TRBJ1-6; 9 bases are shared with TRBD1. Germline CDR1 is SGHNT and CDR2 is YYREEE (reference sequence). This CDR3 spans 18 amino acids. V lost 4 bases, J lost 3 bases, and 11 bases stayed unmatched.

This sequence joins TRBV7-9 and TRBJ2-7; the D gene is possibly TRBD2 (6 bases). Trimming removed 5 bases from V and 2 bases from J, with 16 bases in between. Germline V gene lookup returns CDR1 SEHNR and CDR2 FQNEAQ (reference sequence). The CDR3 runs 15 residues. CDR3 sequence: CASSQGAGRAYEQYF. The CDR3 region has the DNA TGTGCCAGCAGCCAAGGGGCGGGGAGAGCCTACGAGCAGTACTTC.

The chain employs TRBV27 and TRBJ1-6, with 10 bases aligning to TRBD1. J was trimmed by 10 bases and V by 5 bases; bases with no gene match: 5. The V gene's germline CDR1 is MNHEY and CDR2 SMNVEV (reference sequence). This CDR3 has 14 residues. This chain's CDR3 is CASSTGQGNSPLHF. CDR3 nucleotide sequence: TGTGCCAGCAGTACGGGACAGGGGAACTCACCCCTCCACTTT.

This chain joins TRBV28 and TRBJ1-3, with D unresolved. Trimming stripped 8 bases from V and 4 bases from J, with 12 bases between. Germline V gene lookup returns CDR1 MDHEN and CDR2 SYDVKM. The CDR3 loop spans 13 amino acids. The CDR3 loop is CASRLEQGNTIYF. CDR3 coding DNA: TGTGCCAGCCGCCTCGAGCAAGGAAACACCATATATTTT.

The chain carries TRBV28 and TRBJ2-7; 7 positions agree with TRBD1. V gave up 2 bases and J gave up 2 bases; unmatched junction bases: 3. The germline CDR1 and CDR2 sequences are MDHEN and SYDVKM. The CDR3 covers 14 residues. CDR3 sequence reads: CASSLSQGAYEQYF. In DNA, the CDR3 is TGTGCCAGCAGTTTAAGTCAGGGGGCCTACGAGCAGTACTTC.

The chain employs TRBV10-3 and TRBJ1-4; possible D gene TRBD1, 5 bases. CDR1 and CDR2 from the germline V gene are ENHRY and SYGVKD. CDR3 length equals 14 residues. The germline V and J ends were trimmed by 0 bases and 7 bases, with 9 bases remaining between them. CDR3 DNA sequence: TGTGCCATCAGTGAGTCGGGGCCTCCTGAAAAACTGTTTTTT. This translates into CAISESGPPEKLFF.

This sequence joins TRBV6-1 and TRBJ1-5; perhaps TRBD1 as D (5 bases). The V gene lost 0 bases and the J gene lost 3 bases, with 12 bases spanning the gap. This CDR3 is 16 amino acids long. Germline V CDR1 and CDR2: MNHNS, SASEGT. As DNA, the CDR3 is TGTGCCAGCAGTGAAGCGAAGGGGTACGACAATCAGCCCCAGCATTTT. Translating it yields CASSEAKGYDNQPQHF.

The chain recombines TRBV5-1 with TRBJ2-3; the match to TRBD1 covers 9 bases. This CDR3 has 14 residues. With 2 bases clipped from V and 5 bases from J, the junction kept 3 bases outside the gene matches. The germline V gene has CDR1 SGHRS and CDR2 YFSETQ. CDR3 region: CASSLQGAGDTQYF. DNA for the CDR3: TGCGCCAGCAGCTTACAGGGGGCGGGAGATACGCAGTATTTT.

The chain couples TRBV2 to TRBJ1-2; D remains ambiguous. The CDR3 runs to 11 residues. V dropped 5 bases and J dropped 7 bases, with 8 bases sitting between them. Looked up from germline, CDR1 is SNHLY and CDR2 is FYNNEI. Here the CDR3 reads CASSQDSGYTF. The CDR3 DNA sequence: TGTGCCAGCAGTCAAGACTCTGGCTACACCTTC. The variable domain in full, completed from reference TRBV2 and TRBJ1-2, reads EPEVTQTPSHQVTQMGQEVILRCVPISNHLYFYWYRQILGQKVEFLVSFYNNEISEKSEIFDDQFSVERPDGSNFTLKIRSTKLEDSAMYFCASSQDSGYTFGSGTRLTVV.

This clone was detected a few times. V is TRBV7-9 and J is TRBJ2-5, with TRBD1 matching 8 bases. The CDR3 is made up of 14 amino acids. The V gene end was trimmed by 3 bases and the J gene end by 5 bases; junction bases not matched to a gene: 5. Per germline, CDR1 SEHNR and CDR2 FQNEAQ (reference sequence). The CDR3 DNA is TGTGCCAGCAGCTTGCAGGGGGCTTGGGAGACCCAGTACTTC. Translation: CASSLQGAWETQYF.

This sequence joins TRBV28 and TRBJ1-3; 8 nucleotides agree with TRBD1. Germline lookup yields CDR1 MDHEN and CDR2 SYDVKM. The CDR3 loop spans 21 amino acids. V dropped 2 bases and J dropped 0; count of bases not matched to a gene: 18. The CDR3 loop is CASSLVLVTGARKSSGNTIYF. The CDR3 DNA sequence: TGTGCCAGCAGTTTAGTTCTAGTGACAGGGGCCAGAAAGAGCTCTGGAAACACCATATATTTT.